This is a list of T cell receptor beta chains from one sample in a study of beta chain features in type 1 diabetes. The protocol was immunoSEQ multiplex PCR, while the TCRdb copy is restricted to in-frame clones and leaves out a portion. Here the sample spans roughly 230,000 clones, about a tenth being singletons. Sequencing was done on a sample of naive CD4+ T cells from blood. These receptors were obtained from a man aged 25-45 years with type 1 diabetes. Both conserved end residues are part of each CDR3. A D gene is named only where the DNA matches it firmly.

d_gene	v_gene	j_gene	CDR3aa
TRBD2	TRBV4-2	TRBJ2-3	CASSQFTGLGTDTQYF
TRBD1	TRBV9	TRBJ1-1	CASSVVGGRTEAFF
-	TRBV6-5	TRBJ1-1	CASRLQGNTEAFF
-	TRBV10-1	TRBJ1-2	CASSEIGQSNYGYTF
-	TRBV7-3	TRBJ2-1	CASSRLAYNEQFF
-	TRBV10-3	TRBJ1-2	CAISGQTNYGYTF
-	TRBV6-5	TRBJ1-2	CASGHEGGVGYTF
TRBD2	TRBV4-2	TRBJ2-1	CASSQPYVASGNVNEQFF
-	TRBV4-2	TRBJ2-2	CASSQVGHGELFF
TRBD1	TRBV4-3	TRBJ2-7	CASSQLPGQTLPYEQYF
-	TRBV28	TRBJ2-1	CARPSPDSIAVYEQFF
-	TRBV6-5	TRBJ1-1	CASSYSWLGDTEAFF
-	TRBV6-5	TRBJ2-2	CASSYSRLNTGELFF
-	TRBV7-3	TRBJ2-1	CASSLTATGGTNEQFF
-	TRBV7-9	TRBJ1-1	CASSSGGAGTEAFF
TRBD2	TRBV10-3	TRBJ2-5	CAIGTSGEETQYF
-	TRBV7-7	TRBJ2-2	CASSTGTNTGELFF
TRBD1	TRBV28	TRBJ2-1	CASSLGTGLHEQFF
TRBD1	TRBV19	TRBJ2-7	CASSREGTGNYEQYF
-	TRBV7-8	TRBJ2-3	CASSSHSGRTDTQYF
TRBD1	TRBV4-3	TRBJ1-4	CASSHKWSDRNEKLFF
-	TRBV5-5	TRBJ2-7	CASSSTGTSHEQYF
TRBD2	TRBV13	TRBJ2-3	CASSLSLAGPDTQYF
TRBD1	TRBV5-1	TRBJ1-6	CASSGGTGGFFSPLHF
-	TRBV7-2	TRBJ1-1	CASSFTQDLNTEAFF
TRBD2	TRBV20-1	TRBJ2-1	CSALANEQFF
-	TRBV23-1	TRBJ1-5	CASRGQPQHF
-	TRBV2	TRBJ2-3	CASRQGRETDTQYF
-	TRBV28	TRBJ1-5	CASSLGGHSSEPQHF
-	TRBV6-6	TRBJ2-4	CASSYLSGAAKNIQYF
-	TRBV9	TRBJ1-1	CASSRMEGRDTEAFF
-	TRBV4-3	TRBJ1-4	CASSLGAGASEKLFF
TRBD1	TRBV9	TRBJ2-4	CASSVGTGKNFIQYF
-	TRBV4-1	TRBJ1-1	CASSPGGLAEAFF
-	TRBV11-2	TRBJ1-2	CASSGVNYGYTF
-	TRBV7-2	TRBJ2-3	CASSFGLLTDTQYF
-	TRBV5-1	TRBJ1-2	CASSLGGYGYTF
-	TRBV9	TRBJ1-5	CASSVDLNQPQHF
TRBD2	TRBV15	TRBJ2-1	CATSSPLLTSDEQFF
-	TRBV9	TRBJ2-1	CASSARGTDYNEQFF
TRBD2	TRBV7-8	TRBJ2-5	CASSSGLAQETQYF
-	TRBV28	TRBJ2-1	CASSPSYNEQFF
-	TRBV4-3	TRBJ1-1	CASSQDRSLEAFF
-	TRBV4-2	TRBJ1-5	CASSQVGQNQPQHF
-	TRBV28	TRBJ2-1	CASSPSGSAYNEQFF
-	TRBV29-1	TRBJ2-7	CSVEDRKSGKGSYEQYF
TRBD1	TRBV5-1	TRBJ1-6	CASSPDGQGSPLHF
TRBD1	TRBV18	TRBJ1-4	CASSPGRDRELFF
-	TRBV5-4	TRBJ2-5	CASSLDNQETQYF
TRBD2	TRBV9	TRBJ2-1	CASINPIPSAGGLNEQFF
-	TRBV4-3	TRBJ2-2	CASSQERASGRGGFVGELFF
-	TRBV7-2	TRBJ2-3	CASSLVGPSVGDTQYF
-	TRBV5-4	TRBJ1-1	CASSLRQNTEAFF
TRBD1	TRBV18	TRBJ1-1	CASSPRGQANTEAFF
-	TRBV11-2	TRBJ2-2	CASSPRRQATGELFF
-	TRBV4-1	TRBJ1-1	CASSRGQQNTEAFF
TRBD1	TRBV2	TRBJ2-1	CASIMGQYNEQFF
TRBD2	TRBV7-2	TRBJ2-5	CASSLVEGFASGGAETQYF
-	TRBV28	TRBJ2-1	CASSSPTVLSYNEQFF